This TCR beta chain was identified during a study of CD8+ T cells in alopecia areata. Study summary: Tofacitinib administration to treated patients was oral, at 5 to 10 mg twice daily. Study-wide results and limits: Lesional scalp displayed greater clonality than normal scalp, most notably in alopecia totalis/universalis. Besides other cells, scalp samples also yield sequences of resident alphabeta T cells from normal skin.

The CDR3 contains 11 residues. Germline assignment: CDR1 SEHNR and CDR2 FQNEAQ (reference sequence). The ends were cut back, 3 bases at V and 1 base at J, with 0 bases in the middle. TCR sequencing used cDNA made by reverse transcription of extracted RNA. Repertoires were generated with immunoSEQ multiplex PCR, while TCRdb's copy carries only in-frame clones and drops some. The sample has some 200,000 clones, over 50% seen once; the top ten hold about 15%. Individuals with alopecia areata gave both lesional scalp punch biopsies and peripheral blood for collection. On this clone itself: The antigen is undetermined. The same CDR3 arises from other DNA sequences in this sample as well.

This receptor was identified in a human donor with alopecia areata. The rearrangement links TRBV7-9 to TRBJ2-5; D not resolved. The sample here was CD4+ T cells sorted from blood, taken at week 0. CDR3 sequence: CASSFQETQYF. The CDR3 DNA reads TGTGCCAGCAGCTTCCAAGAGACCCAGTACTTC.